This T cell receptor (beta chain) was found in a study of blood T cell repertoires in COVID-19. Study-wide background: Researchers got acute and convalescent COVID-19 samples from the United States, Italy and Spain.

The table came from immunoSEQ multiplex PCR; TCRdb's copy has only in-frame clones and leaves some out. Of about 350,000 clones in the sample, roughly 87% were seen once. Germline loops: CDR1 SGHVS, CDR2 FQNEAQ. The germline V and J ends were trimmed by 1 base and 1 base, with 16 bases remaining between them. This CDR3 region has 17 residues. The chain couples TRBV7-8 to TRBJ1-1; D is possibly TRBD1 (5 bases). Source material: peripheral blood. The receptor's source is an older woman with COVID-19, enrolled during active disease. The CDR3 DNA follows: TGTGCCAGCAGCTTAGTGGGGGGTCTGCTCACGAACACTGAAGCTTTCTTT. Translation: CASSLVGGLLTNTEAFF.